Listed below are T cell receptor beta chains from one sample, sequenced in a study of cytomegalovirus exposure and HLA in healthy donors. The repertoire was sequenced with immunoSEQ multiplex PCR; TCRdb's copy has only in-frame clones and lacks some. Here the sample table reports around 53,000 clones. Material for sequencing was PBMCs. The receptors here all came from a young man in good health and CMV-seropositive. The CDR3 runs from the conserved cysteine through the conserved F or W. D genes are given only for firm matches.

j_call v_call d_call cdr3_nt cdr3_aa
TRBJ2-1 TRBV6-6 . TGTGCCAGCAGTTACTCGATCGAGCGGACCTACAATGAGCAGTTCTTC CASSYSIERTYNEQFF
TRBJ1-3 TRBV18 . TGTGCCAGCTCACCGGCAGGGTCATTAAGAAACACCATATATTTT CASSPAGSLRNTIYF
TRBJ2-3 TRBV5-4 . TGTGCCAGCAGCCCAGTAGCGGACTCAACAGATACGCAGTATTTT CASSPVADSTDTQYF
TRBJ2-3 TRBV15 . TGTGCCACCAGCAGAGTTGGCTCCCGGCAGTATTTT CATSRVGSRQYF
TRBJ2-7 TRBV6-1 . TGTGCCAGCAGTGAAGAGGGTCTAGCGATCGCCTCCTACGAGCAGTACTTC CASSEEGLAIASYEQYF
TRBJ2-7 TRBV5-1 TRBD1 TGCGCCAGCAGCTTGAGTGGGACAGGGGTCTACGAGCAGTACTTC CASSLSGTGVYEQYF
TRBJ2-5 TRBV19 TRBD2 TGTGCCAGTAGTATGCGACTAGCGGGAGGGCAGGAGACCCAGTACTTC CASSMRLAGGQETQYF
TRBJ2-5 TRBV5-4 . TGTGCCAGCAGCTCGTGGGTAGAGGGGACCCAGTACTTC CASSSWVEGTQYF
TRBJ2-1 TRBV5-4 . TGTGCCAGCAGCTTGGACAGGTATGAGCAGTTCTTC CASSLDRYEQFF
TRBJ2-1 TRBV27 . TGTGCCAGCAACAAAGACAGGACGACCTACAATGAGCAGTTCTTC CASNKDRTTYNEQFF
TRBJ2-7 TRBV6-1 . TGTGCCAGCAGGGCCTTCCCCCCCTCCTACGAGCAGTACTTC CASRAFPPSYEQYF
TRBJ1-2 TRBV15 . TGTGCCACCAGCACCGAACCCGAGGATGGCTACACCTTC CATSTEPEDGYTF
TRBJ2-7 TRBV6-5 . TGTGCCAGCAGCTCGAGTGGGGGGTTAGGGAACGAGCAGTACTTC CASSSSGGLGNEQYF
TRBJ2-5 TRBV7-9 . TGTGCCAGCAGCTTAGACCCGGAAGAGACCCAGTACTTC CASSLDPEETQYF
TRBJ1-2 TRBV10-3 . TGTGCCATCAGTGAGACAGGCTATGGCTACACCTTC CAISETGYGYTF
TRBJ2-7 TRBV21-1 . TGTGCCAGGGTTCTCGAAACGCGTAAGTACGAGCAGTACTTC CARVLETRKYEQYF
TRBJ2-1 TRBV2 . TGTGCCAGCAGTCCCGACTTCCTCCGTTACAATGAGCAGTTCTTC CASSPDFLRYNEQFF
TRBJ2-1 TRBV5-1 . TGCGCCAGCAGCTTGGGTTTGGAGGGAGAGCAGTTCTTC CASSLGLEGEQFF
TRBJ2-3 TRBV9 TRBD2 TGTGCCAGCAGCCACGGGACTAGCGGGGGCCCAGATACGCAGTATTTT CASSHGTSGGPDTQYF
TRBJ1-2 TRBV5-4 . TGTGCCAGCAGTTCTGACATGGACTATGGCTACACCTTC CASSSDMDYGYTF
TRBJ1-3 TRBV28 . TGTGCCAGCAGTCCGACGGGGTTCTCTGGAAACACCATATATTTT CASSPTGFSGNTIYF
TRBJ1-5 TRBV27 TRBD1 TGTGCCAGCAGTCCGACAGGGGGCTTGCAGCCCCAGCATTTT CASSPTGGLQPQHF
TRBJ2-7 TRBV5-1 . TGCGCCAGCAGTTTTGGTTTACTAGTCGACGAGCAGTACTTC CASSFGLLVDEQYF
TRBJ2-3 TRBV12-5 TRBD2 TGTGCTAGTGCCATAGCGGGAGACGGCAGAACAGATACGCAGTATTTT CASAIAGDGRTDTQYF
TRBJ2-1 TRBV27 . TGTGCCAGCAGTTTCGACGGGAGTCCGAAGAACAATGAGCAGTTCTTC CASSFDGSPKNNEQFF
TRBJ2-2 TRBV30 . TGTGCCTGGAGTGTGCGGAACACCGGGGAGCTGTTTTTT CAWSVRNTGELFF
TRBJ1-2 TRBV4-1 TRBD1 TGCGCCAGCAGCCCAATCTACAGGGGCCCCTATGGCTACACCTTC CASSPIYRGPYGYTF
TRBJ1-6 TRBV25-1 TRBD1 TGTGCCAGCAGTGAAACAGGGGGCAACGGTTCACCCCTCCACTTT CASSETGGNGSPLHF
TRBJ2-1 TRBV10-2 . TGCGCCAGCAGAAAACGGGAGAATTGGGGCAATGAGCAGTTCTTC CASRKRENWGNEQFF
TRBJ2-7 TRBV19 . TGTGCCAGTAGCCAGGGTGTCGGGCAGTACTTC CASSQGVGQYF
TRBJ2-5 TRBV7-9 . TGTGCCAGCAGCTTCTTAATTGGGACTCAAGAGACCCAGTACTTC CASSFLIGTQETQYF
TRBJ1-4 TRBV11-2 . TGTGCCAGCAGCCCAGTAACAGGGTGGGGTGAAAAACTGTTTTTT CASSPVTGWGEKLFF
TRBJ2-2 TRBV2 TRBD1 TGTGCCAGCAGTCATCCGACAGGGTTGGGATTCAGCGGGGAGCTGTTTTTT CASSHPTGLGFSGELFF
TRBJ1-3 TRBV5-1 TRBD1 TGCGCCAGCAGCTTAGCGGGGGACAGAGGTGGAAACACCATATATTTT CASSLAGDRGGNTIYF
TRBJ2-7 TRBV29-1 . TGCAGCGTTGCCAACCGGCCTCGGCGGCTGTACGAGCAGTACTTC CSVANRPRRLYEQYF
TRBJ1-1 TRBV5-4 TRBD1 TGTGCCAGCAGCTTGGGGCACAGGGGACCGAACACTGAAGCTTTCTTT CASSLGHRGPNTEAFF
TRBJ2-3 TRBV7-6 . TGTGCCAGCAGCGAGGCCAGAAACACAGATACGCAGTATTTT CASSEARNTDTQYF
TRBJ2-3 TRBV28 . TGTGCCAGCAGTTTATACGCAGGAGGGACAGATACGCAGTATTTT CASSLYAGGTDTQYF
TRBJ1-2 TRBV7-3 . TGTGCCAGCAGCTTAGACCCAGGGGATGGCTACACCTTC CASSLDPGDGYTF
TRBJ1-1 TRBV6-5 . TGTGCCAGCAGTGTCGCCCAGGGGACTGAAGCTTTCTTT CASSVAQGTEAFF
TRBJ1-2 TRBV16 . TGTGCCAGCAGCCAGGCGGGCCTTAACTATGGCTACACCTTC CASSQAGLNYGYTF
TRBJ2-7 TRBV19 TRBD1 TGTGCCAGTAGTATGGTACCTGTAGGACAGGGGGCCGACGAGCAGTACTTC CASSMVPVGQGADEQYF
TRBJ2-7 TRBV28 TRBD1 TGTGCCAGCAGTTTGACAGGGGGCTACGAGCAGTACTTC CASSLTGGYEQYF
TRBJ1-1 TRBV18 TRBD1 TGTGCCAGCTCACCACTGGGACAGGGAAGTCCAGGCATGAACACTGAAGCTTTCTTT CASSPLGQGSPGMNTEAFF
TRBJ1-2 TRBV16 TRBD1 TGTGCCAGCAGCCAAATCCCCGGGACAGGGGACTATGGCTACACCTTC CASSQIPGTGDYGYTF
TRBJ1-1 TRBV28 TRBD1 TGTGCCAGCAGGGGGACAGGGGAAACTGAAGCTTTCTTT CASRGTGETEAFF
TRBJ1-5 TRBV6-4 . TGTGCCAGCAGTGAAGGCGGGGAAAGCAATCAGCCCCAGCATTTT CASSEGGESNQPQHF
TRBJ2-1 TRBV11-3 . TGTGCCAGCAGCTTAGAGGGAGCCTCTGGGAATGAGCAGTTCTTC CASSLEGASGNEQFF
TRBJ2-7 TRBV7-3 TRBD2 TGTGCCAGCAGCGGGGGGGACCCACCTACGAAGCAGTACTTC CASSGGDPPTKQYF
TRBJ2-7 TRBV4-2 TRBD2 TGTGCCAGCAGCCACGAAAAGCGGGAGGTGGAGGAGCAGTACTTC CASSHEKREVEEQYF
TRBJ2-2 TRBV5-6 TRBD2 TGTGCCAGCAGCTTGGACCCGGGGCTAGCGGGAGCCGGGGAGCTGTTTTTT CASSLDPGLAGAGELFF
TRBJ2-2 TRBV30 TRBD2 TGTGCCTGGAGACTAGCGGGAGTAGTAACCGGGGAGCTGTTTTTT CAWRLAGVVTGELFF
TRBJ1-1 TRBV27 . TGTGCCAGCAGTTTACTTGTCCGTACAGGTGAAGCTTTCTTT CASSLLVRTGEAFF
TRBJ2-7 TRBV5-3 TRBD2 TGTGCCAGAAGCTTGGATCCTAGCGGCTCCTACGAGCAGTACTTC CARSLDPSGSYEQYF
TRBJ2-5 TRBV27 TRBD2 TGTGCCAGCAGTCCCCGCGGGACTAGCGGAATGGGGACCCAGTACTTC CASSPRGTSGMGTQYF